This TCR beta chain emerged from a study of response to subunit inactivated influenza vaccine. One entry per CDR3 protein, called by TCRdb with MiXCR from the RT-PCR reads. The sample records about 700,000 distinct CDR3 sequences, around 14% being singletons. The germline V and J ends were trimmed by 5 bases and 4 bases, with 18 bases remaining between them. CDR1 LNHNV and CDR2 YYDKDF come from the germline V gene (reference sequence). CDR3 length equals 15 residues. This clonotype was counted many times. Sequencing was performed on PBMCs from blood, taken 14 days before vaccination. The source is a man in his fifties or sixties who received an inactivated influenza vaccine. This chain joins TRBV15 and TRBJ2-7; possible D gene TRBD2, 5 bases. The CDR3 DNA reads TGTGCCACCAGCCCCTCCTTTGGCCCGGGGTACGAGCAGTACTTC. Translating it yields CATSPSFGPGYEQYF.